This T cell receptor beta chain comes out of a study of PD-1 blockade in classical Hodgkin lymphoma. The repertoire was sequenced with immunoSEQ multiplex PCR; TCRdb's copy has only in-frame clones and lacks some. The data contain 70,000 to 85,000 clones, roughly 91% of them singletons. Study results and limitations: Newly diagnosed patients had baseline TCR diversity that was reportedly lower than that of healthy donors.

This clone has a single count. Its antigen is currently unknown. The patients all showed relapse after autologous stem cell transplantation, while their brentuximab vedotin exposure varied. Germline CDR1 and CDR2: SGHVS and FQNEAQ. V lost 2 bases to trimming and J lost 3 bases; unmatched junction nucleotides: 16. The CDR3 runs 18 residues. The genes are TRBV7-8 and TRBJ2-7; 7 positions match TRBD2. This clonotype was obtained from a human donor with classical Hodgkin lymphoma. This specimen consisted of peripheral blood mononuclear cells (PBMCs), obtained at baseline. This CDR3 reads CASSLPVLAGETIYEQYF. In nucleotides, the CDR3 is TGTGCCAGCAGCTTACCCGTTCTGGCGGGAGAGACGATCTACGAGCAGTACTTC.